The 15 T cell receptor beta chains listed next were all sequenced from one sample in a study of cytomegalovirus exposure and HLA in healthy donors. The repertoire was sequenced with immunoSEQ multiplex PCR; TCRdb's copy has only in-frame clones and lacks some. The table shows about 240,000 clones, with roughly 86% occurring only once. Sample: PBMCs. These receptors were collected from a woman aged 25 to 45 in good health and CMV-seropositive.

V is TRBV6-5 and J is TRBJ2-1; unclear D gene. Germline-derived CDR1 and CDR2 are MNHEY and SVGAGI. V was cut by 4 bases and J by 8 bases, with 12 bases left in between. The CDR3 runs 13 residues. DNA for the CDR3: TGTGCCAGCAGTTGGAATCCTAGAGATGAGCAGTTCTTC. It codes for CASSWNPRDEQFF.

This clone was observed once. In DNA, the CDR3 is TGTGCCAGCAGCTTGGTTGCGGGAGGGCCGATTTGGAATGAGCAGTTCTTC. Translation: CASSLVAGGPIWNEQFF. The rearrangement uses TRBV11-2 and TRBJ2-1, with TRBD2 matching over 9 bases. Trimming removed 3 bases from V and 7 bases from J; junction bases left unmatched: 13. This CDR3 region has 17 residues. Per the germline V gene, CDR1 is SGHAT and CDR2 is FQNNGV.

The gene calls are TRBV11-2 and TRBJ2-1, with unresolved D. The V and J ends lost 3 bases and 9 bases respectively, with 18 bases between them. CDR1 is SGHAT and CDR2 is FQNNGV in the germline V gene. This CDR3 region has 15 residues. The CDR3 DNA follows: TGTGCCAGCAGCTTCGGTGTAAGAGGAGTCGGTGAGCAGTTCTTC. The encoded protein is CASSFGVRGVGEQFF.

This clone was picked up one time. This chain links TRBV27 with TRBJ2-1; 9 nucleotides agree with TRBD1. J gave up 8 bases and V 6 bases, and 11 bases lay outside the gene matches. CDR1 is MNHEY, CDR2 SMNVEV, per germline (reference sequence). CDR3 length equals 15 residues. The DNA for the CDR3 is TGTGCCAGCAGCCTACCCGGGACAGGGTTCTATGAGCAGTTCTTC. Protein sequence: CASSLPGTGFYEQFF.

V gene TRBV6-5 combines with J gene TRBJ1-2; D is perhaps TRBD1 (6 bases). Germline loops: CDR1 MNHEY, CDR2 SVGAGI. CDR3 length: 13 residues. With 5 bases removed from V and 8 bases from J, the gap between germline ends came to 15 bases. The CDR3, as DNA: TGTGCCAGCAGTCGTACAGGGAGTGGCGGCTACACCTTC. Its translation is CASSRTGSGGYTF.

This clone was seen a single time. This chain uses TRBV6-1 with TRBJ1-1; D is possibly TRBD1 (6 bases). Germline V gene lookup returns CDR1 MNHNS and CDR2 SASEGT. This CDR3 is 15 amino acids long. V was clipped by 2 bases and J by 4 bases, with 14 bases between them. CDR3 residues: CASSEQGGVGTEAFF. CDR3 in DNA: TGTGCCAGCAGTGAACAAGGGGGAGTAGGCACTGAAGCTTTCTTT.

In this sample, this clone turned up once. The chain has TRBV10-1 and TRBJ2-1, with TRBD2 matching 9 bases. Looked up from germline, CDR1 is WNHNN and CDR2 is SYGVQD (reference sequence). The CDR3 consists of 15 residues. Trimming cost V 2 bases and J 5 bases; bases outside gene matches: 4. The CDR3: CASSEQTSGDNEQFF. The DNA of the CDR3 is TGCGCCAGCAGTGAGCAGACTAGCGGAGACAATGAGCAGTTCTTC.

The gene calls are TRBV27 and TRBJ1-1; D gene unclear. This CDR3 comprises 14 residues. Per germline, CDR1 MNHEY and CDR2 SMNVEV (reference sequence). V lost 3 bases and J 4 bases, leaving 12 bases between the germline ends. CDR3 amino acids: CASSFDGVTTEAFF. The CDR3 DNA reads as TGTGCCAGCAGTTTTGACGGGGTGACCACTGAAGCTTTCTTT.

The V gene is TRBV30, the J gene TRBJ1-5, with D maybe TRBD1 (5 bases). Looked up from germline, CDR1 is GTSNPN and CDR2 is SVGIG (reference sequence). The CDR3 is 17 amino acids. V gave up 2 bases and J gave up 7 bases, with 24 bases separating them. The CDR3 region has the DNA TGTGCCTGGAGTAATAAGGACCCCCCCAGGGTCAAACAGCCCCAGCATTTT. Translated, it gives CAWSNKDPPRVKQPQHF.

The CDR3 loop is CATLEPSDPGQIYGYTF. DNA of the CDR3: TGTGCCACCCTCGAACCCTCCGATCCGGGACAGATTTATGGCTACACCTTC. The chain employs TRBV28 and TRBJ1-2; 7 nucleotides match TRBD1. V was pared by 10 bases and J by 5 bases, with 22 bases of the junction left unmatched. The CDR3 contains 17 residues. In germline, CDR1 is MDHEN, CDR2 SYDVKM.

Concerning this clone: The sample contains more than one DNA sequence encoding this CDR3. The genes are TRBV5-1 and TRBJ1-1; D gene uncertain. V shed 0 bases and J shed 0 bases, with 3 bases lying between them. CDR3 length equals 13 residues. Germline loops: CDR1 SGHRS, CDR2 YFSETQ. DNA for the CDR3: TGCGCCAGCAGCTTGGGCGTGAACACTGAAGCTTTCTTT. It specifies CASSLGVNTEAFF.

The V and J genes are TRBV29-1 and TRBJ2-2; the match to TRBD2 covers 11 bases. Per germline, CDR1 SQVTM and CDR2 ANQGSEA. Unmatched junction bases numbered 8, after V lost 4 bases and J lost 1 base. This CDR3 has 17 residues. CDR3 in amino acids: CSVGELLAGGNTGELFF. The CDR3 nucleotides read TGCAGCGTTGGCGAACTTCTAGCGGGAGGGAACACCGGGGAGCTGTTTTTT.

The chain employs TRBV29-1 and TRBJ2-7; D gene uncertain. The germline V gene encodes CDR1 SQVTM and CDR2 ANQGSEA. This CDR3 spans 14 amino acids. The V end was cut by 1 base, the J end by 0 bases, with 10 bases between. The CDR3 is CSVEGQFNSYEQYF. Written as DNA, the CDR3 is TGCAGCGTTGAAGGGCAATTTAACTCCTACGAGCAGTACTTC.

The V call is TRBV6-5, the J call TRBJ2-5; D is uncertain. Trimming took 5 bases from V and 0 from J, leaving 13 bases between them. The CDR3 has 15 amino acids. Germline-derived CDR1 and CDR2 are MNHEY and SVGAGI. CDR3 protein: CASSRDSYYQETQYF. The CDR3 DNA is TGTGCCAGCAGTCGCGATTCATATTACCAAGAGACCCAGTACTTC.

In its sample, this clone was seen a few times. The V and J genes are TRBV7-8 and TRBJ2-7; D may be TRBD1 (7 bases). V was pared by 2 bases and J by 7 bases, with 12 bases between. The germline gives CDR1 SGHVS, CDR2 FQNEAQ. CDR3 length: 13 amino acids. The CDR3 DNA reads TGTGCCAGCAGCTTACAGGGGGGATGGGAGCAGTACTTC. Translation: CASSLQGGWEQYF.